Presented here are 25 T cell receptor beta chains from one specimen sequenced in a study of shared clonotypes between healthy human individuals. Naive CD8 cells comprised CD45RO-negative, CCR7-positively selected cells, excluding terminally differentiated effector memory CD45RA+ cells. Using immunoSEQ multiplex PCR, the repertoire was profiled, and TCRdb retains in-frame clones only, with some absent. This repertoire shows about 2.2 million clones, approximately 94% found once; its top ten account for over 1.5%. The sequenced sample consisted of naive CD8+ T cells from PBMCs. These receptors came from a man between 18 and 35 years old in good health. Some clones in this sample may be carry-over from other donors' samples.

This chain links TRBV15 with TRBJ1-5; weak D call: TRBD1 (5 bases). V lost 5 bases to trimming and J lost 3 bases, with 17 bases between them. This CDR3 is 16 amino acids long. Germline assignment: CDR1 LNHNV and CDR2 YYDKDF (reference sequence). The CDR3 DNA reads TGTGCCACCAGCGACCCGGGACGGGATATCAATCAGCCCCAGCATTTT. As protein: CATSDPGRDINQPQHF.

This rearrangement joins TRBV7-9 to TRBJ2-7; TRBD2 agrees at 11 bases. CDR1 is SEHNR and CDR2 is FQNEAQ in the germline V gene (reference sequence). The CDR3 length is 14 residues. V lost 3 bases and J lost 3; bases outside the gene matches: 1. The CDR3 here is CASSFSGGGYEQYF. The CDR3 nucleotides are TGTGCCAGCAGCTTTAGCGGGGGGGGCTACGAGCAGTACTTC.

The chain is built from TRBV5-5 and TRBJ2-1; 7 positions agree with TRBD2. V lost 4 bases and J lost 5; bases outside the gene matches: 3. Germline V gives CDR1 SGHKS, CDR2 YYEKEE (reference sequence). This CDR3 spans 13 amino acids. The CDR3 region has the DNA TGTGCCAGCAGCGCTGGGACTAACAATGAGCAGTTCTTC. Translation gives CASSAGTNNEQFF.

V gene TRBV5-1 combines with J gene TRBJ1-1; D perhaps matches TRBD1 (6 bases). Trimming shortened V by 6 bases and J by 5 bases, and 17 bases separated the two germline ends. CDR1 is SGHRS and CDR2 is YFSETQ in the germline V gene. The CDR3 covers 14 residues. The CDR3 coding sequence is TGCGCCAGCACCCCGAGGGGAGGGGGGACTGAAGCTTTCTTT. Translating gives CASTPRGGGTEAFF.

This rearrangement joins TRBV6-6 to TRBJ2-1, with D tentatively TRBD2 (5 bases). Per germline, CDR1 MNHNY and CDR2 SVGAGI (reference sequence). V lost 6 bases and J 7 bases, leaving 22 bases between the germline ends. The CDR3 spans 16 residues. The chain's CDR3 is CASSQTPADYPNEQFF. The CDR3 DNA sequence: TGTGCCAGCAGCCAAACGCCGGCAGACTATCCGAATGAGCAGTTCTTC.

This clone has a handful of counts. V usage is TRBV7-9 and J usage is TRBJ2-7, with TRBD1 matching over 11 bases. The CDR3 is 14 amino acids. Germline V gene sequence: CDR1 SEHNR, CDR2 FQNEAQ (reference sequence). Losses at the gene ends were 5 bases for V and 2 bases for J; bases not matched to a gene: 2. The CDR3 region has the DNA TGTGCCAGCAGCCAGGGACAGGGGGCCTACGAGCAGTACTTC. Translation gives CASSQGQGAYEQYF. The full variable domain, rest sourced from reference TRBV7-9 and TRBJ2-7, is DTGVSQNPRHKITKRGQNVTFRCDPISEHNRLYWYRQTLGQGPEFLTYFQNEAQLEKSRLLSDRFSAERPKGSFSTLEIQRTEQGDSAMYLCASSQGQGAYEQYFGPGTRLTVT.

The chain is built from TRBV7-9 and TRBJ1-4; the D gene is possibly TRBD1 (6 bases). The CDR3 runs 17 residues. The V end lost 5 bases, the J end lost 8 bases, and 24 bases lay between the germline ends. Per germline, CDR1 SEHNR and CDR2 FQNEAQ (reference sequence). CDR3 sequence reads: CASSPPSQGPGSEKLFF. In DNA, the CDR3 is TGTGCCAGCAGCCCCCCAAGTCAGGGGCCGGGATCGGAAAAACTGTTTTTT.

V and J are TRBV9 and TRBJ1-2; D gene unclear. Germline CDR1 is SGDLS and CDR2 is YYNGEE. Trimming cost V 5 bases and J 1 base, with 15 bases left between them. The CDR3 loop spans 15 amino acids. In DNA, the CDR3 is TGTGCCAGCAGTCCCGGACCAGTGATTAACTATGGCTACACCTTC. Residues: CASSPGPVINYGYTF.

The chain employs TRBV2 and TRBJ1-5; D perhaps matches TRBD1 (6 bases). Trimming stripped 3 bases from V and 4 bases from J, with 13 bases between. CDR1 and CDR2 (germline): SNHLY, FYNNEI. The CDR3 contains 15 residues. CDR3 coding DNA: TGTGCCAGCAGTGACCGGGGGGGCCTTAATCAGCCCCAGCATTTT. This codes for CASSDRGGLNQPQHF.

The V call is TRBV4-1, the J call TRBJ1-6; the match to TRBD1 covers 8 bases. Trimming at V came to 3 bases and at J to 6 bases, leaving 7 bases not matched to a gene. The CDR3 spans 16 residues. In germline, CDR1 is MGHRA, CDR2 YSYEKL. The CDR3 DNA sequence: TGCGCCAGCAGCCAGCGGACAGGGCCTTCTAATTCACCCCTCCACTTT. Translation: CASSQRTGPSNSPLHF.

The CDR3 region has the DNA TGCGCCAGCAGCCCCAGGGTGGGCACTGAAGCTTTCTTT. Amino acids: CASSPRVGTEAFF. The chain recombines TRBV5-1 with TRBJ1-1, with D possibly being TRBD1 (5 bases). Germline-derived CDR1 and CDR2 are SGHRS and YFSETQ. CDR3 length: 13 amino acids. V lost 4 bases, J lost 4 bases, and 11 bases lay in between.

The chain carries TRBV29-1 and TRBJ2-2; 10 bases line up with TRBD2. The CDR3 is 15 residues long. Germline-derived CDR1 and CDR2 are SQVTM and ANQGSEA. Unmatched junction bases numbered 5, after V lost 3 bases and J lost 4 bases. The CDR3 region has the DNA TGCAGCGTTGATCCGGGGACTAGCGCCACCGGGGAGCTGTTTTTT. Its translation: CSVDPGTSATGELFF.

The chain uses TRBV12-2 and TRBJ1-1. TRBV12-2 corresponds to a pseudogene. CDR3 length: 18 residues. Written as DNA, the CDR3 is TGTGCAAGTCGCTTAGTAAACGCGGCAGCCCTTGAGAACACTGAAGCTTTCTTT. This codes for CASRLVNAAALENTEAFF.

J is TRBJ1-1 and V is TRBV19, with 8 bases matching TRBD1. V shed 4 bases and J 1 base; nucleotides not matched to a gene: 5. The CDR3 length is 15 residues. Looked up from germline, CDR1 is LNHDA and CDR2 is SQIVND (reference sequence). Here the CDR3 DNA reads TGTGCCAGTAGTACACGGACAGGGACGAACACTGAAGCTTTCTTT. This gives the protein CASSTRTGTNTEAFF.

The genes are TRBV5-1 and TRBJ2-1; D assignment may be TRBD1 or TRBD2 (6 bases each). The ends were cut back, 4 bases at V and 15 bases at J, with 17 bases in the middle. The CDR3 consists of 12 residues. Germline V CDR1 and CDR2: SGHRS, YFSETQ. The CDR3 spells CASSPGGTPTFF. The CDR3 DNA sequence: TGCGCCAGCAGCCCGGGCGGGACACCCACGTTCTTC.

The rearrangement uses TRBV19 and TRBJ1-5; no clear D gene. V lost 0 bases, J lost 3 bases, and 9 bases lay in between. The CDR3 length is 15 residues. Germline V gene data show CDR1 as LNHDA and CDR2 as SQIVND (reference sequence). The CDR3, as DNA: TGTGCCAGTAGTATAGAGGGCGGATACAATCAGCCCCAGCATTTT. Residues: CASSIEGGYNQPQHF.

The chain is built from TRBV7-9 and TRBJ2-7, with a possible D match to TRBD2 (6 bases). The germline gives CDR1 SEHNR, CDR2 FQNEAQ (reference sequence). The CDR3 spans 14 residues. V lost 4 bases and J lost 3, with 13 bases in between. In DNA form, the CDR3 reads TGTGCCAGCAGCTCGCGGGACTCAAACTACGAGCAGTACTTC. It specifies CASSSRDSNYEQYF.

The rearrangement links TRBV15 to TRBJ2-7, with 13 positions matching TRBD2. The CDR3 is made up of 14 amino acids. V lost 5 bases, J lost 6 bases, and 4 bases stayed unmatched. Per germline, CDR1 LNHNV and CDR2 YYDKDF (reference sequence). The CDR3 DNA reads TGTGCCACCAGCGAAAGGACTAGCGGGAGCGAGCAGTACTTC. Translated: CATSERTSGSEQYF.

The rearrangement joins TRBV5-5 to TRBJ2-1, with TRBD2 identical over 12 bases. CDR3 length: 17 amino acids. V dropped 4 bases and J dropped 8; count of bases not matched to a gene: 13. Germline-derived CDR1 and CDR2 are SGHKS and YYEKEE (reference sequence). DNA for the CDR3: TGTGCCAGCAGCGATCTAGCGGGAGGGCCAAGTCGCCATGAGCAGTTCTTC. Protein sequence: CASSDLAGGPSRHEQFF.

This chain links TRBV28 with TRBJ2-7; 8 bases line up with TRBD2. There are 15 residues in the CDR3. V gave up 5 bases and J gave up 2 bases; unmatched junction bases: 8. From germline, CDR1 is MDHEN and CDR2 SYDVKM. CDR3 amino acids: CASSLVSGSAYEQYF. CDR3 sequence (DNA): TGTGCCAGCAGTCTAGTCAGCGGGAGCGCCTACGAGCAGTACTTC.

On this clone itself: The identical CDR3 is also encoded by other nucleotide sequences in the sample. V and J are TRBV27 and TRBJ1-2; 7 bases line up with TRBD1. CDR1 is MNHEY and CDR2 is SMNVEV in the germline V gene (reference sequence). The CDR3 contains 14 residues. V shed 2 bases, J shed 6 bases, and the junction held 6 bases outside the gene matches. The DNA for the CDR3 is TGTGCCAGCAGTTTAGGGGCAGGGGGTGATGGCTACACCTTC. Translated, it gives CASSLGAGGDGYTF.

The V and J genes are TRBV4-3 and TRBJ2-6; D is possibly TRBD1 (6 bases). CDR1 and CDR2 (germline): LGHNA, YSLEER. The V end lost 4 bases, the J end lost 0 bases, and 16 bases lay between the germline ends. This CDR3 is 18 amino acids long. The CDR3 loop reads CASSRLTDSDSGANVLTF. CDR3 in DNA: TGCGCCAGCAGCCGTTTGACGGACAGTGACTCTGGGGCCAACGTCCTGACTTTC.

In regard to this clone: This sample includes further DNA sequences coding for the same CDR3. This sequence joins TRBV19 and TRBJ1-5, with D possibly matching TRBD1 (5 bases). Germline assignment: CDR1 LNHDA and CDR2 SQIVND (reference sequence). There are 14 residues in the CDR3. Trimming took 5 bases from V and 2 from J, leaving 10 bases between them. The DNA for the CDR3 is TGTGCCAGTAGTCCTGGGACGGGCAATCAGCCCCAGCATTTT. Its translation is CASSPGTGNQPQHF.

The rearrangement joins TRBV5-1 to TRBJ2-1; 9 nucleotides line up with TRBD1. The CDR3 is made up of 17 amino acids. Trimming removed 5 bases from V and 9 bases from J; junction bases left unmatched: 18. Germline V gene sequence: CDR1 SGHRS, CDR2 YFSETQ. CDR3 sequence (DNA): TGCGCCAGCAGTCTTTGGGCCCGGGGACAGGGTGCGCGTGAGCAGTTCTTC. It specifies CASSLWARGQGAREQFF.

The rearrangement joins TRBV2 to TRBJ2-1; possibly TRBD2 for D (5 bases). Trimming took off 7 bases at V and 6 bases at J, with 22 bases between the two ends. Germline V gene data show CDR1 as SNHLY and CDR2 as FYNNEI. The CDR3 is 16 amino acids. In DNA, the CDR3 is TGTGCCAGCACCACCCTGAGGGCCCCCCGGGGCAATGAGCAGTTCTTC. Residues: CASTTLRAPRGNEQFF.